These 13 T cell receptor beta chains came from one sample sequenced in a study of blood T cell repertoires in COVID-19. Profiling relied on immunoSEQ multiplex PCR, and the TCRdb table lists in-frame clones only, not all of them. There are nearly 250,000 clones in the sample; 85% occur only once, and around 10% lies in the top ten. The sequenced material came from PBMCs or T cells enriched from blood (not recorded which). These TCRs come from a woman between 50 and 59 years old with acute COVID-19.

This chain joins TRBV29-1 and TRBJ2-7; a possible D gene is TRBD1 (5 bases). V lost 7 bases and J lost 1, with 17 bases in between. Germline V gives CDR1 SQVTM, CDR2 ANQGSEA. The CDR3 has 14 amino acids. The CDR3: CSARIGALSYEQYF. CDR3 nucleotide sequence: TGCAGCGCACGTATAGGGGCTCTTTCCTACGAGCAGTACTTC.

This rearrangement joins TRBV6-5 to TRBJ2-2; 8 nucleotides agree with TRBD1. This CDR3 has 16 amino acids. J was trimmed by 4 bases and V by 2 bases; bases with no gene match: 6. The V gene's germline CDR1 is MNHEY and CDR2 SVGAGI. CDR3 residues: CASSYQQGVGTGELFF. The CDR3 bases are TGTGCCAGCAGTTACCAACAGGGGGTGGGCACCGGGGAGCTGTTTTTT.

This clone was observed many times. In DNA, the CDR3 is TGCGCCAGCAGCCATCCCAGCGGGAGGGAAAAACTGTTTTTT. This codes for CASSHPSGREKLFF. This sequence joins TRBV4-1 and TRBJ1-4; the D is unclear. Deletions cut 3 bases from V and 8 bases from J, with 13 bases between. CDR1 MGHRA and CDR2 YSYEKL come from the germline V gene. This CDR3 spans 14 amino acids.

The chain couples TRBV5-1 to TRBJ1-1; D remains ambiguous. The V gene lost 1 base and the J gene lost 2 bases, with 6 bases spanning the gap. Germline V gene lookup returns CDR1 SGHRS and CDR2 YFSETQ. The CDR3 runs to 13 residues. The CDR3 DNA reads TGCGCCAGCAGCTTGCATCTAAACACTGAAGCTTTCTTT. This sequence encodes CASSLHLNTEAFF. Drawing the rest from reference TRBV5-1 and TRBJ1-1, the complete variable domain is KAGVTQTPRYLIKTRGQQVTLSCSPISGHRSVSWYQQTPGQGLQFLFEYFSETQRNKGNFPGRFSGRQFSNSRSEMNVSTLELGDSALYLCASSLHLNTEAFFGQGTRLTVV.

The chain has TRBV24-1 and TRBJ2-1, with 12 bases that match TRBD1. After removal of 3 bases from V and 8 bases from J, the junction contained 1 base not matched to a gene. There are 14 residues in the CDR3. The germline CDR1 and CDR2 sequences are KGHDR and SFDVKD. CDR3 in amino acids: CATSDRDRGHEQFF. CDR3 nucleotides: TGTGCCACCAGTGATCGGGACAGGGGGCATGAGCAGTTCTTC.

The CDR3 here is CASSDPTSAAQHF. CDR3 bases: TGTGCCAGCAGTGACCCCACATCAGCGGCCCAGCATTTT. This chain connects TRBV6-1 to TRBJ1-5; D is uncertain. The V end was cut by 3 bases, the J end by 11 bases, with 14 bases between. The CDR3 has 13 residues. The germline gives CDR1 MNHNS, CDR2 SASEGT.

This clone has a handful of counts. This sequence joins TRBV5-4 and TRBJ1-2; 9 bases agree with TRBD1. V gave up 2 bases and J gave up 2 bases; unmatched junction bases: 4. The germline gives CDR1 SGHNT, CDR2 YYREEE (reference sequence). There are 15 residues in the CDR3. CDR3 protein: CASSFSGTGNYGYTF. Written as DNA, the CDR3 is TGTGCCAGCAGCTTCTCCGGGACAGGGAACTATGGCTACACCTTC.

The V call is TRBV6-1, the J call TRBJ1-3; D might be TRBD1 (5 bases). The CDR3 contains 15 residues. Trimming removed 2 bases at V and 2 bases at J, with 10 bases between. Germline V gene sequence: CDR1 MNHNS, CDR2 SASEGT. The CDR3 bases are TGTGCCAGCAGTGAAACCGCGGGGCCTGGAAACACCATATATTTT. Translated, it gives CASSETAGPGNTIYF.

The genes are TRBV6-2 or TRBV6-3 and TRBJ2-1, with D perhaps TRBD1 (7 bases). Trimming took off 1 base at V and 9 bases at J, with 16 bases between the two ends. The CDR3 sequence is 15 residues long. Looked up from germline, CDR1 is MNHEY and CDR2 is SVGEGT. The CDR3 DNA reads TGTGCCAGCAGTTACTTAGACAGGGTGGGGGGTGAGCAGTTCTTC. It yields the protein CASSYLDRVGGEQFF.

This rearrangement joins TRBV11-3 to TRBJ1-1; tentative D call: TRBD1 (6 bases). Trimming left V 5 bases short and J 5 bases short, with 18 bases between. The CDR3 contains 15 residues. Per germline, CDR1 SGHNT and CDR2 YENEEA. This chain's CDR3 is CASSPGQGSGTEAFF. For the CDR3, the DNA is TGTGCCAGCAGCCCCGGGCAGGGGAGTGGAACTGAAGCTTTCTTT.

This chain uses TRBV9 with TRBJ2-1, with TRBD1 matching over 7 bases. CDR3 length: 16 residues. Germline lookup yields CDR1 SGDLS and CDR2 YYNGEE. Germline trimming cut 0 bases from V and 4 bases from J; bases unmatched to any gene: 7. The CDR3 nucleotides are TGTGCCAGCAGCGTAGACCTCAGGGGGTCATACAATGAGCAGTTCTTC. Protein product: CASSVDLRGSYNEQFF.

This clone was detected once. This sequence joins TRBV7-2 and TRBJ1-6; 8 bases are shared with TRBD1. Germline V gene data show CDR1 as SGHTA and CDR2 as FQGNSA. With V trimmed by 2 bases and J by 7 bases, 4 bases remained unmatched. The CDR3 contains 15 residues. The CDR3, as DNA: TGTGCCAGCAGCTTAACAGGGGGAAGGAATTCACCCCTCCACTTT. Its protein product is CASSLTGGRNSPLHF.

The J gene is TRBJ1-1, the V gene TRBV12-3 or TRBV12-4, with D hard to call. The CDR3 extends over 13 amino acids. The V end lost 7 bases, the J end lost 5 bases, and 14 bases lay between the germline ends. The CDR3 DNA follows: TGTGCCAGCACCCTTGCGGAGAGAACTGAAGCTTTCTTT. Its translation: CASTLAERTEAFF.